This T cell receptor beta chain was recovered during a study of CD8 T cells in ankylosing spondylitis (dated by TCRdb to the late 2010s). Looking at the study overall: T cell receptor beta repertoires were profiled in healthy donors and ankylosing spondylitis patients so that disease-linked TCR variants could be found. In total, the full study cohort was made up of about 110 healthy donors and about two dozen ankylosing spondylitis patients. Samples of peripheral blood were taken, and for ankylosing spondylitis patients, synovial fluid was collected as well. Summary of the overall study and its limitations: The disease-linked clones were reported to be significantly enriched in matched synovial fluid samples from ankylosing spondylitis patients. Some of the motif variants had been reported before in the synovial fluid and blood of reactive arthritis patients, a finding that suggests common disease-initiation mechanisms. A CD8+ phenotype was shown by the disease-linked clones, which were found at relatively low frequencies in peripheral blood. Blood from ankylosing spondylitis patients appeared to be characterized by a TCR beta motif made up of fewer than ten highly homologous amino acid variants.

This clonotype has more than one count but fewer than ten. Its antigen is still unknown. Base qualities are missing; no much larger clone stands one base away. Reading from cysteine to phenylalanine, the CDR3 counts 14 amino acids. Only the CDR3 DNA stays, 42 bases, in frame from base 1. Sequencer: Illumina HiSeq 2500. TCR beta libraries were prepared by quantitative 5'-RACE with molecular barcodes. The study's processing was this. A new computational method based on a probabilistic model of VDJ rearrangement was used to identify disease-linked TCR variants. TCRdb reprocessed the public reads (quality trimming at Q25 with fastp, clone calling with MiXCR) and kept in-frame beta chains. Identical CDR3 protein sequences are pooled into one entry, listed with their most common genes and DNA. The V and J calls and clone size are TCRdb's, not the authors'. Counted in this sample were hundreds of thousands of distinct CDR3 sequences; 10% to 15% of them appeared once. Approximately 0.5% of the sample is held by the ten biggest clonotypes.

The sequencing sample was made of blood, either unsorted or a sorted T cell fraction (not recorded which). This receptor was identified in a male donor with ankylosing spondylitis. Recombination joined TRBV21-1 with TRBJ2-1; the D call of TRBD2 is as the table states it, not checked on the DNA. TRBV21-1 is a listed pseudogene. The nucleotide sequence is TGTGCCAGCAGCAACACGGAGGCCCACAATGAGCAGTTCTTC. Its protein reads: CASSNTEAHNEQFF.